This TCR beta chain was captured by sequencing in a study of blood T cell repertoires in COVID-19. At the level of the study: Acute and convalescent COVID-19 samples came from the United States, Italy and Spain. T cells, B-cell-depleted T cells, or PBMCs provided the cDNA or gDNA that served as material.

V was clipped by 7 bases and J by 7 bases, with 13 bases between them. The CDR3 totals 12 residues. Germline loops: CDR1 MDHEN, CDR2 SYDVKM. This clone appeared a few times. Study processing details: Amplification with reference gene primers provided the estimates of nucleated cell counts. Measured with immunoSEQ multiplex PCR; TCRdb has only the in-frame clones, and not every one. V and J calls plus clone size are reproduced from that table; the DNA served to infer D and trimming. Altogether about 150,000 clones are present, roughly 80% being singletons, with the ten largest covering under 0.75%. This chain connects TRBV28 to TRBJ1-1; D gene uncertain. The sequence was obtained from a man in his sixties with acute or convalescent COVID-19. What was sequenced was peripheral blood. DNA of the CDR3: TGTGCCAGCATAACCCCCCTCGGTGAAGCTTTCTTT. This codes for CASITPLGEAFF.